This T cell receptor beta chain derives from a study of B cell selection in AIRE deficiency. Concerning this clone itself: Its antigen is currently unknown.

The sorted conventional CD4 T cells were gated as CD4+CD127+. Sequencing used immunoSEQ multiplex PCR; TCRdb keeps in-frame clones, though not all of them. The table records roughly 23,000 clones, 95% to 98% of them present only once. CDR3 length equals 12 residues. V was clipped by 1 base and J by 9 bases, with 10 bases between them. Germline V gene sequence: CDR1 MGHRA, CDR2 YSYEKL. Regarding the study as a whole: In TCRBV usage, CDR3 length and diversity, patient Tconv and Treg cells matched healthy donors. Shared Treg sequences were biased toward short CDR3s with few non-templated nucleotide insertions. Healthy donors alone shared 31.6% of 3,500 to 4,000 Treg sequences; patients alone 9% to 9.5%. Patient Tconv cells held about 28% of Treg sequences shared by healthy donors.

The sample consisted of conventional CD4+ T cells sorted from PBMCs. This receptor was identified in a human donor with AIRE deficiency. The V call is TRBV4-1, the J call TRBJ2-7; no definite D call. DNA for the CDR3: TGCGCCAGCAGCCAAGCCTACGAGGCGCAGTACTTC. Translation: CASSQAYEAQYF.